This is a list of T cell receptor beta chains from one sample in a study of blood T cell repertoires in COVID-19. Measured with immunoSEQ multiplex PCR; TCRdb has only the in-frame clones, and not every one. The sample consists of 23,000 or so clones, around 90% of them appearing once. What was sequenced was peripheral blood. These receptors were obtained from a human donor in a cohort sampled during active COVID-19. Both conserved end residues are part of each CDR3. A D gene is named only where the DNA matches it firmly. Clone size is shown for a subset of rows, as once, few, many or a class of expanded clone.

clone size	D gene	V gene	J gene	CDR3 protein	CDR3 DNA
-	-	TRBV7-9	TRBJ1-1	CASSLGTNTEAFF	TGTGCCAGCAGCTTAGGGACAAACACTGAAGCTTTCTTT
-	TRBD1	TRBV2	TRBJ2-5	CASTAWTGPETQYF	TGTGCCAGCACTGCCTGGACAGGCCCTGAGACCCAGTACTTC
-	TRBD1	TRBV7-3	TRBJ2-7	CASSSRQGGSYEQYF	TGTGCCAGCAGCTCCCGACAGGGGGGCTCCTACGAGCAGTACTTC
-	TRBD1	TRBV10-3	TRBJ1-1	CAVNRGGNTEAFF	TGTGCCGTCAACAGGGGGGGGAACACTGAAGCTTTCTTT
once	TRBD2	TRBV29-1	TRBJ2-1	CSVEDLGTSFYNEQFF	TGCAGCGTTGAAGATCTTGGGACTAGCTTTTACAATGAGCAGTTCTTC
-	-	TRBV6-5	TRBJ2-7	CASSVQGYEQYF	TGTGCCAGCAGCGTACAGGGCTACGAGCAGTACTTC
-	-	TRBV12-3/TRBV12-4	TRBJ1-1	CASSLNPAGVAFF	TGTGCCAGCAGTTTAAACCCGGCGGGTGTAGCTTTCTTT
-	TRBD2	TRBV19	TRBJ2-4	CASSGRLADSLAKNIQYF	TGTGCCAGTAGTGGTAGACTAGCGGATTCTCTAGCCAAAAACATTCAGTACTTC
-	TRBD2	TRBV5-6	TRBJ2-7	CASSLAVAGGPGDEQYF	TGTGCCAGCAGCTTGGCGGTAGCGGGGGGGCCAGGCGACGAGCAGTACTTC
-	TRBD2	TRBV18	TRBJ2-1	CASSPNSGGSYNEQFF	TGTGCCAGCTCACCGAACAGCGGGGGCTCCTACAATGAGCAGTTCTTC
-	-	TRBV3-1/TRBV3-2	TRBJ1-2	CASSQEPFFGQTYGYTF	TGTGCCAGCAGCCAAGAGCCGTTCTTTGGACAGACCTATGGCTACACCTTC
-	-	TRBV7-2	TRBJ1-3	CASSSFSGNTIYF	TGTGCCAGCAGTTCTTTCTCTGGAAACACCATATATTTT
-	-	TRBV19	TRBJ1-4	CASRNRGIGEKLFF	TGTGCCAGTAGGAACCGGGGGATCGGTGAAAAACTGTTTTTT
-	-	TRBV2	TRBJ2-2	CASSTYTGELFF	TGTGCCAGCAGTACTTACACCGGGGAGCTGTTTTTT
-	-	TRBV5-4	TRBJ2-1	CASSLPRSLFDEQFF	TGTGCCAGCAGCCTCCCCCGGAGTTTATTCGATGAGCAGTTCTTC
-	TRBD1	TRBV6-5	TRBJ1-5	CASSLDRADQPQHF	TGTGCCAGCAGTCTGGACAGGGCCGATCAGCCCCAGCATTTT
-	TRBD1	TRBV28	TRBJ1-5	CASILRGTGNQPQHF	TGTGCCAGCATTCTACGTGGGACAGGGAATCAGCCCCAGCATTTT
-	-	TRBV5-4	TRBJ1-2	CASSLGVVGRDYGYTF	TGTGCCAGCAGCTTGGGTGTTGTGGGGAGGGACTATGGCTACACCTTC
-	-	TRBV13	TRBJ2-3	CASSLLATDTQYF	TGTGCCAGCAGCTTACTAGCGACAGATACGCAGTATTTT
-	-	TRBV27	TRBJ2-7	CASSPRLAYEQYF	TGTGCCAGCAGTCCCCGACTAGCCTACGAGCAGTACTTC
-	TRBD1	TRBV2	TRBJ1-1	CASRTMTGGGEAFF	TGTGCCAGCAGAACCATGACAGGGGGCGGTGAAGCTTTCTTT
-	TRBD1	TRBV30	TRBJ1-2	CAWRPGQDYGYTF	TGTGCCTGGAGGCCGGGACAGGACTATGGCTACACCTTC
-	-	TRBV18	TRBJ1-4	CASSPRDRDEKLFF	TGTGCCAGCTCACCCAGGGATCGAGACGAAAAACTGTTTTTT
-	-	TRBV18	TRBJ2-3	CASSPSGTRRDTQYF	TGTGCCAGCTCACCATCGGGGACAAGGCGGGATACGCAGTATTTT
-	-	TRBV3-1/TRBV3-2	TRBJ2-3	CASSQGSGFTDTQYF	TGTGCCAGCAGCCAAGGTAGCGGATTCACAGATACGCAGTATTTT
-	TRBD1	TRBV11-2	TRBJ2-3	CASSLGLAGGTDTQYF	TGTGCCAGCAGCTTAGGTCTGGCAGGGGGTACAGATACGCAGTATTTT
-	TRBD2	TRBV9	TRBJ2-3	CASSATSGGTDTQYF	TGTGCCAGCAGCGCGACTAGCGGGGGTACAGATACGCAGTATTTT
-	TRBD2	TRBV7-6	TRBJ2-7	CASSLATGLAGVSYEQYF	TGTGCCAGCAGCTTAGCAACGGGACTAGCGGGGGTCTCCTACGAGCAGTACTTC
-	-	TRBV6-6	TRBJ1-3	CASSYAGDSGNTIYF	TGTGCCAGCAGTTACGCAGGGGACTCTGGAAACACCATATATTTT
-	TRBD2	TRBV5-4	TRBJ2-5	CASSLGGGRVETQYF	TGTGCCAGCAGCTTGGGCGGGGGGCGCGTAGAGACCCAGTACTTC
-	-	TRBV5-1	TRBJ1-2	CASSSQGQISYGYTF	TGCGCCAGCAGCTCCCAAGGACAGATTTCCTATGGCTACACCTTC
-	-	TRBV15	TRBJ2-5	CATSSRTGSRTQYF	TGTGCCACCAGCAGCCGAACAGGGAGTAGGACCCAGTACTTC
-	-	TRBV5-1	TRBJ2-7	CASSLLGDYEQYF	TGCGCCAGCAGCTTACTCGGGGACTACGAGCAGTACTTC
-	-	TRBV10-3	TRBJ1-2	CAILDGGSAGYTF	TGTGCCATACTGGACGGGGGGTCGGCTGGCTACACCTTC
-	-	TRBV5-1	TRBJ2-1	CASSQGYNEQFF	TGCGCCAGCAGCCAGGGCTACAATGAGCAGTTCTTC
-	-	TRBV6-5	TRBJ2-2	CASRTWFLELFF	TGTGCCAGCAGGACATGGTTTTTGGAGCTGTTTTTT
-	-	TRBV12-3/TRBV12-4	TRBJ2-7	CASSRDNYEQYF	TGTGCCAGCAGTCGGGACAACTACGAGCAGTACTTC
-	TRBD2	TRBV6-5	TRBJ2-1	CASSPQGGDEQFF	TGTGCCAGCAGTCCCCAGGGAGGGGATGAGCAGTTCTTC
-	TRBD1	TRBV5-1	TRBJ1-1	CASSQGQGGLNTEAFF	TGCGCCAGCAGTCAAGGACAGGGGGGACTGAACACTGAAGCTTTCTTT
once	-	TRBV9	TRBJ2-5	CASSPLEETQYF	TGTGCCAGCAGCCCCCTGGAGGAGACCCAGTACTTC
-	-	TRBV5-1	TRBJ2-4	CASSFEGENIQYF	TGCGCCAGCAGCTTTGAGGGAGAAAACATTCAGTACTTC
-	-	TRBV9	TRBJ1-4	CASSVAPLREKLFF	TGTGCCAGCAGCGTAGCCCCACTCAGGGAAAAACTGTTTTTT
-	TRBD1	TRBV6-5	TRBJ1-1	CASRPGTGGGTEAFF	TGTGCCAGCAGACCCGGGACAGGGGGCGGCACTGAAGCTTTCTTT
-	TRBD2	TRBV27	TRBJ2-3	CASSLSVLAGGGDDTQYF	TGTGCCAGCAGTTTATCAGTACTAGCGGGGGGCGGGGATGATACGCAGTATTTT
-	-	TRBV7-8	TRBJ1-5	CASSLDPGHLQRPQHF	TGTGCCAGCAGCTTAGACCCCGGACACCTCCAGAGGCCCCAGCATTTT
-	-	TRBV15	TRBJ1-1	CATSSRGGVDTEAFF	TGTGCCACCAGCAGTAGGGGGGGCGTGGACACTGAAGCTTTCTTT